What follows are 26 T cell receptor beta chains derived from one specimen sequenced in a study of control samples from healthy donors and cancer patients. The assay was immunoSEQ multiplex PCR, and TCRdb's table has in-frame clones only and misses some. The sample has 35,000 to 40,000 clones, about 83% seen once. Sequencing was performed on PBMCs. The source of these receptors is a woman between 55 and 75 years old with lung cancer.

The chain is built from TRBV6-5 and TRBJ1-1, with D unclear. This CDR3 is 15 amino acids long. In germline, CDR1 is MNHEY, CDR2 SVGAGI. V was pared by 6 bases and J by 0 bases, with 14 bases between. CDR3 in amino acids: CASSSRVPMNTEAFF. The CDR3 DNA is TGTGCCAGCAGCTCCCGCGTGCCGATGAACACTGAAGCTTTCTTT.

V and J are TRBV25-1 and TRBJ2-5; D is undetermined. The CDR3 extends over 12 amino acids. CDR1 and CDR2 (germline): MGHDK, SYGVNS. With 6 bases removed from V and 2 bases from J, the gap between germline ends came to 7 bases. The CDR3 DNA reads as TGTGCCAGCAGAGATGATCAAGAGACCCAGTACTTC. Its protein is CASRDDQETQYF. Full variable domain (rest looked up from reference TRBV25-1 and TRBJ2-5): EADIYQTPRYLVIGTGKKITLECSQTMGHDKMYWYQQDPGMELHLIHYSYGVNSTEKGDLSSESTVSRIRTEHFPLTLESARPSHTSQYLCASRDDQETQYFGPGTRLLVL.

This clone has only a few counts. This rearrangement joins TRBV5-4 to TRBJ1-4; TRBD1 is a possible D gene (5 bases). Germline lookup yields CDR1 SGHNT and CDR2 YYREEE (reference sequence). The CDR3 runs 14 residues. Trimming took 9 bases from V and 3 from J, leaving 15 bases between them. CDR3 protein: CAMSEGRPNEKLFF. CDR3 nucleotide sequence: TGTGCCATGTCGGAGGGGCGCCCTAATGAAAAACTGTTTTTT.

In nucleotides, the CDR3 is TGTGCCAGCAGTTACTCCTCTAACAGGGAGAACACTGAAGCTTTCTTT. This translates into CASSYSSNRENTEAFF. The chain employs TRBV6-5 and TRBJ1-1; a weak D match, TRBD1 (6 bases). Germline V CDR1 and CDR2: MNHEY, SVGAGI. V was pared by 0 bases and J by 1 base, with 12 bases between. The CDR3 is made up of 16 amino acids.

The genes are TRBV7-2 and TRBJ1-5; no reliable D call. The CDR3 has 14 residues. The V end lost 5 bases, the J end lost 6 bases, and 14 bases lay between the germline ends. The germline CDR1 and CDR2 sequences are SGHTA and FQGNSA. The CDR3 coding sequence is TGTGCCAGCAGCCCTGGGCCCGGGGTTCAGCCCCAGCATTTT. The encoded protein is CASSPGPGVQPQHF.

The chain joins TRBV27 to TRBJ1-5; unclear D gene. CDR1 MNHEY and CDR2 SMNVEV come from the germline V gene (reference sequence). The CDR3 consists of 14 residues. Trimming stripped 5 bases from V and 4 bases from J, with 12 bases between. The CDR3 nucleotides read TGTGCCAGCAGTCCCACTTCGGGGAATCAGCCCCAGCATTTT. Translation gives CASSPTSGNQPQHF.

The chain combines TRBV10-1 with TRBJ1-1, with D uncertain. This CDR3 has 15 amino acids. The ends were cut back, 0 bases at V and 0 bases at J, with 8 bases in the middle. CDR1 WNHNN and CDR2 SYGVQD come from the germline V gene (reference sequence). CDR3 DNA sequence: TGCGCCAGCAGTGAGTCCTCTCTGATGAACACTGAAGCTTTCTTT. Amino acids: CASSESSLMNTEAFF.

The V call is TRBV15, the J call TRBJ2-7; no reliable D call. CDR3 length: 14 residues. Germline-derived CDR1 and CDR2 are LNHNV and YYDKDF (reference sequence). V was trimmed by 1 base and J by 2 bases, leaving 9 bases between them. CDR3 protein: CATSRGKSAYEQYF. The CDR3 nucleotides are TGTGCCACCAGCAGAGGGAAGAGCGCCTACGAGCAGTACTTC.

This clone showed up just a few times. J is TRBJ2-1 and V is TRBV5-8, with D maybe TRBD1 (5 bases). CDR1 is SGHTS and CDR2 is YDEGEE in the germline V gene. V lost 6 bases, J lost 1 base, and 20 bases lay in between. The CDR3 spans 17 residues. The CDR3 loop reads CASISGPTVSSYNEQFF. The CDR3 bases are TGTGCCAGCATTTCAGGGCCTACGGTATCATCCTACAATGAGCAGTTCTTC.

J is TRBJ2-7 and V is TRBV7-9, with 8 bases matching TRBD1. The CDR3 spans 15 residues. V gave up 4 bases and J gave up 4 bases; unmatched junction bases: 9. Per germline, CDR1 SEHNR and CDR2 FQNEAQ (reference sequence). DNA for the CDR3: TGTGCCAGCAGCTCCACGGGACAGGCACTATACGAGCAGTACTTC. Its translation: CASSSTGQALYEQYF.

The J gene is TRBJ2-5, the V gene TRBV12-5; TRBD1 matches 7 bases. V lost 0 bases, J lost 5 bases, and 18 bases stayed unmatched. The CDR3 consists of 19 residues. CDR1 and CDR2 (germline): LGHNT, FRNRAP. The CDR3 spells CASGLVEDRDLSYRETQYF. As DNA, the CDR3 is TGTGCTAGTGGTTTGGTGGAAGACAGGGACCTCTCCTATAGGGAGACCCAGTACTTC.

The rearrangement uses TRBV5-1 and TRBJ1-1, with TRBD1 matching 9 bases. This CDR3 is 15 amino acids long. The germline CDR1 and CDR2 sequences are SGHRS and YFSETQ. V gave up 0 bases and J gave up 7 bases; unmatched junction bases: 7. CDR3: CASSLAGTGYNEAFF. In DNA, the CDR3 is TGCGCCAGCAGCTTGGCCGGGACAGGGTATAATGAAGCTTTCTTT.

This clone was seen only once. This chain links TRBV7-2 with TRBJ2-3; 9 bases align to TRBD1. CDR1 and CDR2 from the germline V gene are SGHTA and FQGNSA. This CDR3 has 15 amino acids. V gave up 4 bases and J gave up 4 bases; unmatched junction bases: 6. The CDR3 protein is CASSYLGQGSDTQYF. The CDR3 nucleotides are TGTGCCAGCAGCTACCTCGGACAGGGGTCAGATACGCAGTATTTT.

The V and J genes are TRBV6-5 and TRBJ1-3; D is unclear. Deletions cut 6 bases from V and 1 base from J, with 10 bases between. CDR1 is MNHEY, CDR2 SVGAGI, per germline. This CDR3 spans 14 amino acids. The CDR3 protein is CASSPPASGNTIYF. DNA of the CDR3: TGTGCCAGCAGCCCCCCGGCGTCTGGAAACACCATATATTTT.

This clone has just a few counts. The V and J genes are TRBV28 and TRBJ1-4; 7 bases are a match to TRBD1. V was clipped by 6 bases and J by 8 bases; unmatched bases: 9. The CDR3 is 14 amino acids. Germline loops: CDR1 MDHEN, CDR2 SYDVKM. CDR3: CASSSGTVGEKLFF. CDR3 bases: TGTGCCAGCAGCTCCGGGACAGTGGGGGAAAAACTGTTTTTT.

The chain combines TRBV7-6 with TRBJ1-2, with unresolved D. V was trimmed by 5 bases and J by 6 bases, leaving 13 bases between them. Germline assignment: CDR1 SGHVS and CDR2 FNYEAQ. This CDR3 is 13 amino acids long. CDR3 in DNA: TGTGCCAGCAGCCCGACCCCAGCGGATGGCTACACCTTC. Translating it yields CASSPTPADGYTF. Variable domain in full (rest from reference TRBV7-6 and TRBJ1-2): GAGVSQSPRYKVTKRGQDVALRCDPISGHVSLYWYRQALGQGPEFLTYFNYEAQQDKSGLPNDRFSAERPEGSISTLTIQRTEQRDSAMYRCASSPTPADGYTFGSGTRLTVV.

The DNA of the CDR3 is TGTGCCAGTAGTATAGGGGGACACTCTGGGGCCAACGTCCTGACTTTC. It specifies CASSIGGHSGANVLTF. This chain links TRBV19 with TRBJ2-6; possible D gene TRBD1, 6 bases. V was shortened by 1 base and J by 0 bases, with 7 bases between the two germline ends. This CDR3 has 16 residues. The V gene's germline CDR1 is LNHDA and CDR2 SQIVND (reference sequence).

This sequence joins TRBV27 and TRBJ2-7, with 9 bases that match TRBD1. Trimming removed 6 bases from V and 6 bases from J; junction bases left unmatched: 6. There are 13 residues in the CDR3. Germline V CDR1 and CDR2: MNHEY, SMNVEV (reference sequence). For the CDR3, the DNA is TGTGCCAGCAGCTGGGACAGGGAAGGCGAGCAGTACTTC. Translated: CASSWDREGEQYF.

This chain uses TRBV29-1 with TRBJ1-1; possible D gene TRBD1, 5 bases. The CDR3 has 13 residues. Germline V gene sequence: CDR1 SQVTM, CDR2 ANQGSEA. V gave up 4 bases and J gave up 6 bases, with 15 bases separating them. The CDR3 protein is CSVGQGPAAEAFF. CDR3 nucleotides: TGCAGCGTTGGGCAGGGTCCCGCCGCTGAAGCTTTCTTT.

The rearrangement links TRBV27 to TRBJ1-1, with a possible D match to TRBD1 (5 bases). Trimming took 4 bases from V and 4 from J, leaving 13 bases between them. The CDR3 consists of 14 residues. CDR1 and CDR2 from the germline V gene are MNHEY and SMNVEV (reference sequence). CDR3 nucleotide sequence: TGTGCCAGCAGTTCAGGGTACCGGGTCACTGAAGCTTTCTTT. Translating gives CASSSGYRVTEAFF.

The rearrangement links TRBV7-9 to TRBJ2-7; 8 bases map to TRBD2. Germline V lookup: CDR1 SEHNR, CDR2 FQNEAQ (reference sequence). The CDR3 totals 15 residues. With V trimmed by 1 base and J by 2 bases, 4 bases remained unmatched. As DNA, the CDR3 is TGTGCCAGCAGCTTAGAAGCGGGAGACACCTACGAGCAGTACTTC. It specifies CASSLEAGDTYEQYF.

This clone appeared a single time. The V and J genes are TRBV19 and TRBJ1-3, with D hard to call. Germline CDR1 reads LNHDA; CDR2 reads SQIVND (reference sequence). This CDR3 has 16 residues. V lost 5 bases, J lost 0 bases, and 14 bases lay in between. CDR3 in amino acids: CASSPRGPVSGNTIYF. CDR3 DNA sequence: TGTGCCAGTAGTCCCCGAGGACCGGTCTCTGGAAACACCATATATTTT.

The chain employs TRBV6-1 and TRBJ2-3; D not resolved. Germline V gene sequence: CDR1 MNHNS, CDR2 SASEGT. The CDR3 runs to 16 residues. V was clipped by 2 bases and J by 4 bases, with 16 bases between them. CDR3: CASSEIGQSLSDTQYF. The CDR3 DNA follows: TGTGCCAGCAGTGAAATAGGGCAGAGTTTGTCAGATACGCAGTATTTT.

The rearrangement uses TRBV4-3 and TRBJ1-1, with 7 bases aligning to TRBD1. Trimming at V came to 1 base and at J to 0 bases, leaving 5 bases not matched to a gene. This CDR3 is built from 16 residues. CDR1 is LGHNA, CDR2 YSLEER, per germline. As DNA, the CDR3 is TGCGCCAGCAGCCAAGGGGACAGCCCTATGAACACTGAAGCTTTCTTT. Its protein is CASSQGDSPMNTEAFF.

This chain links TRBV9 with TRBJ2-2; no reliable D call. Germline-derived CDR1 and CDR2 are SGDLS and YYNGEE. V was pared by 0 bases and J by 7 bases, with 16 bases between. The CDR3 spans 16 residues. For the CDR3, the DNA is TGTGCCAGCAGCGTAGCGCGACCCCTGATGGACGGGGAGCTGTTTTTT. Its translation is CASSVARPLMDGELFF.

As regards this clone: One end of the junction varies from germline; a read error may be responsible. The gene calls are TRBV7-7 and TRBJ2-3; TRBD1 matches at 8 bases. Germline V gene sequence: CDR1 SSHAT, CDR2 FNYEAQ (reference sequence). This CDR3 region has 14 residues. CDR3 coding DNA: TGTGCTAGCAGCCGACAGGGGTCCTCAGATACGCAGTATTTT. It translates to CASSRQGSSDTQYF.